The present T cell receptor (beta chain) was sequenced within a study of cytomegalovirus exposure and HLA in healthy donors. Overall study findings and caveats: The classifier reportedly diagnosed cytomegalovirus status with high specificity and sensitivity. Highly shared variants forming one cluster were likely a sequencing artifact.

A remark on this clone: Its antigen is not identified.

Donors consisted of healthy bone marrow donors. The primer mix had 60 Vbeta and 13 Jbeta primers. Some clones are missing from TCRdb's copy, which holds only in-frame ones; the method was immunoSEQ multiplex PCR. The sample includes 150,000 or so clones, 76% seen only once; the top ten take 3% to 4%. The sample taken for sequencing was PBMCs. The clonotype was recovered from a male donor in good health and CMV-seronegative.

The CDR3 DNA follows: TGTGCCAGCAGTTTGTTGGGAGGGGGAGGGGAGACCCAGTACTTC. Amino acid sequence: CASSLLGGGGETQYF. The rearrangement joins TRBV27 to TRBJ2-5, with D possibly TRBD2 on 7 matching bases. The CDR3 totals 15 residues. Trimming pared 3 bases from V and 5 bases from J, leaving 16 bases between. Germline V CDR1 and CDR2: MNHEY, SMNVEV (reference sequence).